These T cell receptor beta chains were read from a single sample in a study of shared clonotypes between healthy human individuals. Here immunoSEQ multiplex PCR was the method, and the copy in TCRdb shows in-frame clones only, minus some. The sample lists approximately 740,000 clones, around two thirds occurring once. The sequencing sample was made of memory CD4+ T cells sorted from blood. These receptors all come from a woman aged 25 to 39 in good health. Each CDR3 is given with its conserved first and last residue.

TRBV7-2,CASSLAGGGRGSPLHF
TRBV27,CASNLRPGSYEQYF
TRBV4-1,CASSQLLGSPLLYEQYF
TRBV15,CATSRAGTSGTYQETQYF
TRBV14,CASSQGLGREQFF
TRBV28,CASCSGSFDEQYF
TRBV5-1,CASSLARGEEQYF
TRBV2,CASSRDRGRDQPQHF
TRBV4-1,CASSQDRTGQNTEAFF
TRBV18,CASSPLAEGNEQYF
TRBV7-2,CASSLGLRGSTDTQYF
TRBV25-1,CASSDSPGGEQFF
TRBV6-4,CASSDSTSGSEAFF
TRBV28,CASSLGLNYGYTF
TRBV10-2,CASSTGQLGGYTF
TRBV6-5,CASGDRLRYF
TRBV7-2,CASSSGHLDTQYF